This TCR beta chain was profiled in a study of blood T cell repertoires in COVID-19. Study as a whole: COVID-19 samples, acute and convalescent, were from the United States, Italy and Spain.

Clones were sequenced by immunoSEQ multiplex PCR, and TCRdb holds only the in-frame ones, with some missing. The sample consists of roughly 200,000 clones, 75% to 90% of them appearing once. Cohorts were determined from participant-reported clinical history. Within 2 weeks before study entry, exposed participants met a COVID-19 case. The TCR originated in a woman aged 25-40 years who had been exposed to COVID-19. The specimen was PBMCs or T cells enriched from blood (not recorded which).

CDR3 loop: CASSLVAGNYGYTF. In DNA, the CDR3 is TGTGCCAGCAGCTTAGTGGCAGGGAACTATGGCTACACCTTC. This chain connects TRBV7-3 to TRBJ1-2; possibly TRBD1 for D (5 bases). With 2 bases removed from V and 2 bases from J, the gap between germline ends came to 9 bases. Germline V gene data show CDR1 as SGHTA and CDR2 as FQGTGA. The CDR3 is 14 amino acids.